Listed below are T cell receptor beta chains from one sample, sequenced in a study of cytomegalovirus exposure and HLA in healthy donors. TCRdb keeps only in-frame clones here, not all; method: immunoSEQ multiplex PCR. The repertoire holds around 130,000 clones, with 81% as singletons. Material for sequencing was PBMCs. The source is a woman aged 40 to 50 in good health and CMV-seronegative. Both conserved end residues are trimmed from each CDR3. Each record gives: V gene, J gene, CDR3 protein.

>TRBV6-1|TRBJ1-4
ASSAQGGIEKLF
>TRBV9|TRBJ1-2
ASSRDRGLLGSYT
>TRBV5-1|TRBJ2-2
ASSVGDSYYTGELF
>TRBV2|TRBJ1-2
ASKMDRARYGYT
>TRBV28|TRBJ2-7
ASSSLLGTGVHEQY
>TRBV5-1|TRBJ1-2
ASSLVTRGAGYT
>TRBV5-4|TRBJ2-3
ASSGGGGSVSDTQY
>TRBV6-1|TRBJ2-6
ASSEDRRDSGANVLT
>TRBV29-1|TRBJ1-3
SVKPGNTIY
>TRBV4-2|TRBJ1-2
ASSQEVGQVGSGYT
>TRBV10-1|TRBJ2-7
ASSGASGSSLREQY
>TRBV19|TRBJ2-7
ASSSGGDSYEQY
>TRBV28|TRBJ1-5
ASSQPGTGEQPQH
>TRBV5-1|TRBJ1-1
ASSLLGNTEAF
>TRBV7-9|TRBJ2-1
ASSLTGGGLYNEQF
>TRBV7-9|TRBJ2-5
ASSLDGEETQY
>TRBV2|TRBJ1-1
ASSQHQYTEAF
>TRBV5-1|TRBJ2-1
ASSLVFGTEAYNEQF
>TRBV28|TRBJ2-6
ASSFPGPTGANVLT